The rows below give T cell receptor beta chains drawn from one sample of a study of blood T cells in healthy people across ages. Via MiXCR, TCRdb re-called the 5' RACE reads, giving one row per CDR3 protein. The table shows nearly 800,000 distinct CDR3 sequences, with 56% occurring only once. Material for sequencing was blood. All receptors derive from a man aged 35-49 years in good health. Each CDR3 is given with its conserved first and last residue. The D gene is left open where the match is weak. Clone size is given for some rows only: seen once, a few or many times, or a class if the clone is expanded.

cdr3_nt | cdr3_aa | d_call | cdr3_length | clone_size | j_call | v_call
TGTGCCAGCAGTTCAGGGACTTTTGGGACTAACTCCTACAATGAGCAGTTCTTC | CASSSGTFGTNSYNEQFF | TRBD2 | 18 | . | TRBJ2-1 | TRBV12-3/TRBV12-4
TGTGCCAGCAGCCTTTCCACTCCGAGCTCCTACGAGCAGTACTTC | CASSLSTPSSYEQYF | . | 15 | few | TRBJ2-7 | TRBV7-2
TGTGCCAGCAGTGAAGGAAGGAACACCGGGGGGCTGTTTTTT | CASSEGRNTGGLFF | . | 14 | . | TRBJ2-2 | TRBV6-1
TGTGCCAGCACCCCCCAACCAGGCAGTAAATATGGCTACACCTTC | CASTPQPGSKYGYTF | . | 15 | few | TRBJ1-2 | TRBV6-5
TGTGCCAGCAGCCCCATCTTCCTAGCGGGAGAGGAGACCCAGTACTTC | CASSPIFLAGEETQYF | TRBD2 | 16 | once | TRBJ2-5 | TRBV3-1
TGTGCCAGCAGCTTTGGGGAGGGGGATACGCAGTATTTT | CASSFGEGDTQYF | TRBD2 | 13 | . | TRBJ2-3 | TRBV7-2
TGCAGCGTGAAGAGAAGTAGCCCGGATATGGCTTTCTTT | CSVKRSSPDMAFF | . | 13 | . | TRBJ1-1 | TRBV29-1
TGTGCCAGCAGTGAGACGAGGGGAATGGGCGCAGATACGCAGTATTTT | CASSETRGMGADTQYF | . | 16 | . | TRBJ2-3 | TRBV2
TGCAGCGTTGAGACAGGGATGGGGGGAGAGACCCAGTACTTC | CSVETGMGGETQYF | . | 14 | once | TRBJ2-5 | TRBV29-1
TGTGCCAGCAGCAAACGAGCGGGAGTATCCGAGCAGTACTTC | CASSKRAGVSEQYF | TRBD2 | 14 | . | TRBJ2-7 | TRBV3-1
TGTGCCAGCAGTTTCCCAGGGGAAGACCCCTACGAGCAGTACTTC | CASSFPGEDPYEQYF | . | 15 | few | TRBJ2-7 | TRBV28
TGTGCCAGCAGCTTCGGTTCGTATACGCAGTATTTT | CASSFGSYTQYF | . | 12 | few | TRBJ2-3 | TRBV7-2
TGCAGCGTTGCCGAAGGGGGGGGTGAAAAACTGTTTTTT | CSVAEGGGEKLFF | . | 13 | . | TRBJ1-4 | TRBV29-1
TGTGCCAGCAGTTACACACCCGGGACTAGCGGGAGCAGAGAGACCCAGTACTTC | CASSYTPGTSGSRETQYF | TRBD2 | 18 | . | TRBJ2-5 | TRBV6-5
TGTGCCAGCAGCCAAGTGGGTAGCGGCAGGAAAAACATTCAGTACTTC | CASSQVGSGRKNIQYF | . | 16 | few | TRBJ2-4 | TRBV14
TGTGCCTGGAGTGTAATTAGCGGGGGGAAGACAGATACGCAGTATTTT | CAWSVISGGKTDTQYF | TRBD2 | 16 | . | TRBJ2-3 | TRBV30
TGTGCCAGCAGTGCCAAACTAGCGGGGGGGCCAGAGACCCAGTACTTC | CASSAKLAGGPETQYF | TRBD2 | 16 | . | TRBJ2-5 | TRBV2
TGTGCCAGCAGCGTAGCTACCGGAGCTAGCGGGAGTGTTGAGCAGTTCTTC | CASSVATGASGSVEQFF | TRBD2 | 17 | . | TRBJ2-1 | TRBV9
TGCAGCGTTGGGGGACAGGGGGCGGTCACCGGGGAGCTGTTTTTT | CSVGGQGAVTGELFF | TRBD1 | 15 | . | TRBJ2-2 | TRBV29-1
TGTGCCAGCAGTGATGCGGCGTTTTCCATGAACACTGAAGCTTTCTTT | CASSDAAFSMNTEAFF | . | 16 | . | TRBJ1-1 | TRBV2
TGTGCCAGCAGTGAAGCGGACCCCCCTAGCGGGGGGAAAGGAGAGACCCAGTACTTC | CASSEADPPSGGKGETQYF | TRBD2 | 19 | . | TRBJ2-5 | TRBV2
TGTGCCAGCAGCCCAGGCCTGGCCAGACAAGAAAGCAATCAGCCCCAGCATTTT | CASSPGLARQESNQPQHF | . | 18 | . | TRBJ1-5 | TRBV6-1
TGTGCCATCAGTGACTCGTCCCCAGGAGTAAACTATGGCTACACCTTC | CAISDSSPGVNYGYTF | . | 16 | . | TRBJ1-2 | TRBV10-3
TGTGCCAGCAGCCAAGTCCAAGGGTTTACCGGGGAGCTGTTTTTT | CASSQVQGFTGELFF | . | 15 | . | TRBJ2-2 | TRBV14